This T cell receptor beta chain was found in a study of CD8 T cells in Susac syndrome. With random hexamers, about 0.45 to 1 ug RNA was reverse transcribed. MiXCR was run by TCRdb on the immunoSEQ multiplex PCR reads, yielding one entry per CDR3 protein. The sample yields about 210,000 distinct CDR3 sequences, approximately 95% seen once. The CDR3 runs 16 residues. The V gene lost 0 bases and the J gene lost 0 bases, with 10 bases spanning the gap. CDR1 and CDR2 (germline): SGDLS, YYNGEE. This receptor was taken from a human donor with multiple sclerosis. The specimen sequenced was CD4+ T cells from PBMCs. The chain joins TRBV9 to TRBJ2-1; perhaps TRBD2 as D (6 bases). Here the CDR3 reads CASSVAHGSSYNEQFF. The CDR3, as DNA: TGTGCCAGCAGCGTAGCCCACGGGAGCTCCTACAATGAGCAGTTCTTC.